This T cell receptor beta chain comes out of a study of OX40 agonist ivuxolimab in advanced cancers. Study overall: Those enrolled were about 80% male, with a mean age of approximately 60 years and ages from about 20 to 80. Allowance was made for prior anti-PD-1, anti-PD-L1 or anti-CTLA-4 therapy, and 40% to 45% had some.

Study-level points and caveats: What antigens the expanded peripheral T cells recognized was never established. Compared with CD4+, CD8+ T cells on average had more expanded clones.

V lost 4 bases to trimming and J lost 5 bases; unmatched junction nucleotides: 11. Germline V gene lookup returns CDR1 LNHDA and CDR2 SQIVND (reference sequence). CDR3 length: 16 residues. This clone was detected only once. Antigen specificity is unknown. Using immunoSEQ multiplex PCR, the repertoire was profiled, and TCRdb retains in-frame clones only, with some absent. The top ten clones hold 2.4% of a sample with about 53,000 clones, approximately 79% of them seen once. The origin of this receptor is an adult with an advanced solid tumor such as melanoma, head and neck, liver or kidney cancer. This chain links TRBV19 with TRBJ2-7, with TRBD1 matching 10 bases. This sample comprised CD4+ or CD8+ T cells sorted from blood, obtained in a trial of the OX40 agonist ivuxolimab. The CDR3 region has the DNA TGTGCCAGTAGTAGAGGGGGACAGGGGAAGTTCGACGAGCAGTACTTC. The encoded protein is CASSRGGQGKFDEQYF.